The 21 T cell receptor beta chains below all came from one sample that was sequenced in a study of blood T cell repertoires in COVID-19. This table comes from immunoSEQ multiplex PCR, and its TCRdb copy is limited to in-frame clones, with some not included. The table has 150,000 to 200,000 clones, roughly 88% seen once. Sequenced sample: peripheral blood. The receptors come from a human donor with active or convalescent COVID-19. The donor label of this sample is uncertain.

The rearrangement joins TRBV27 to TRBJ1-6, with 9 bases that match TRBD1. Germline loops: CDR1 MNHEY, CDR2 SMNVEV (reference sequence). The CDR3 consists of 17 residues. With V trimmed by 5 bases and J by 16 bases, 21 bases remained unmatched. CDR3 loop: CASSTQGAPSIGAQLHF. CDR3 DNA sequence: TGTGCCAGCAGTACACAGGGGGCGCCTTCCATTGGGGCTCAACTCCACTTT.

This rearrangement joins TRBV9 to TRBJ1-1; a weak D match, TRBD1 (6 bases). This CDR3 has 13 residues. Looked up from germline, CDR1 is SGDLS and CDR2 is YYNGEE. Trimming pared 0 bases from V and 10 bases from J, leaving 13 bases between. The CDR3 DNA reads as TGTGCCAGCAGCGTAGACGGGACAATTGGAGCTTTCTTT. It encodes CASSVDGTIGAFF.

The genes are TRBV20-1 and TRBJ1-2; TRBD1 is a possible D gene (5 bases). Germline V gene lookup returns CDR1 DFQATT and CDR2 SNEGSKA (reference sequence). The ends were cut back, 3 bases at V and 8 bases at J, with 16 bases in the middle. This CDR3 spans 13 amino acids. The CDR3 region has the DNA TGCAGTGCTAGTATCGGGGGGGGATCCGGCTACACCTTC. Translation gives CSASIGGGSGYTF.

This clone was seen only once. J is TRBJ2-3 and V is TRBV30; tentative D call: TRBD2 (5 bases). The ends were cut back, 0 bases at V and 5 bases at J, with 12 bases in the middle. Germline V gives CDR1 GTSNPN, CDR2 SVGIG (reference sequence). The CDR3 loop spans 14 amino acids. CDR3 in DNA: TGTGCCTGGAGTGTAGATAGCGAGGTAGATACGCAGTATTTT. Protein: CAWSVDSEVDTQYF.

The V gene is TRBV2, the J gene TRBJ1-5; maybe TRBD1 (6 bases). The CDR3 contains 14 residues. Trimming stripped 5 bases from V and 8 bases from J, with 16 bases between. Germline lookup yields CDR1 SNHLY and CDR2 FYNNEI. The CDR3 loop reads CASSSTGRREPQHF. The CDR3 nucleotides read TGTGCCAGCAGTTCTACAGGGCGCCGCGAGCCCCAGCATTTT.

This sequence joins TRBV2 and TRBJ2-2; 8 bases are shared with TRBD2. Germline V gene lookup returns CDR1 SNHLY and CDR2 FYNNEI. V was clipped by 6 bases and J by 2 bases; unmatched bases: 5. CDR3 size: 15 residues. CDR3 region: CASRAGTRNTGELFF. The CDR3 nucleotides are TGTGCCAGCAGAGCCGGGACTAGAAACACCGGGGAGCTGTTTTTT.

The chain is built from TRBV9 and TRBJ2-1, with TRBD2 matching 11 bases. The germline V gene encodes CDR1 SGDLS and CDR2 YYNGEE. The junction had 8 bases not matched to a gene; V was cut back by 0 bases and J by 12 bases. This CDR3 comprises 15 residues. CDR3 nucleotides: TGTGCCAGCAGCGTAGAGGGACTAGCGGCCACAGGGCAGTTCTTC. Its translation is CASSVEGLAATGQFF.

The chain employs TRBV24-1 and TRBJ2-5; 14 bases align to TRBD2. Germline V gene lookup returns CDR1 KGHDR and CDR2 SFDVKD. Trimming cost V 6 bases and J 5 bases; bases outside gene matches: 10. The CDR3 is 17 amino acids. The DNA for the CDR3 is TGTGCCACCAGTTACGGGACTAGCGGGAGAGGGAGTGAGACCCAGTACTTC. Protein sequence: CATSYGTSGRGSETQYF.

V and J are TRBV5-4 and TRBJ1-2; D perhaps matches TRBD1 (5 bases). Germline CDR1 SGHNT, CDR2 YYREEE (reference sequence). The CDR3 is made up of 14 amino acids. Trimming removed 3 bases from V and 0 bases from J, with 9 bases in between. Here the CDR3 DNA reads TGTGCCAGCAGCTATGACAGAGCTAACTATGGCTACACCTTC. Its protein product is CASSYDRANYGYTF.

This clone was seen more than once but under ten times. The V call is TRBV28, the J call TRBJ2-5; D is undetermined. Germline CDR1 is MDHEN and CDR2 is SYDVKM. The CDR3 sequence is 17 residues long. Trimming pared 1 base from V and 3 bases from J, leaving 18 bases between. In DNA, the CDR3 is TGTGCCAGCAGTTTATACTTGCGGAAAGCCTATAAAGAGACCCAGTACTTC. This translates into CASSLYLRKAYKETQYF.

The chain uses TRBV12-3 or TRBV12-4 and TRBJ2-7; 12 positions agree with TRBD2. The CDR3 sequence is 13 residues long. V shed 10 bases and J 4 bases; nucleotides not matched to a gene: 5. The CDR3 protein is CATGLAGSYEQYF. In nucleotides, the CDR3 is TGTGCCACCGGACTAGCGGGATCTTACGAGCAGTACTTC.

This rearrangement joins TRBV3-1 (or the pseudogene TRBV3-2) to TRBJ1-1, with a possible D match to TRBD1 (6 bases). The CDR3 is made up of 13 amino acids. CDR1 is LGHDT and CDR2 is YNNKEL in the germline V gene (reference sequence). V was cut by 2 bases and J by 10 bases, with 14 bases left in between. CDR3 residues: CASSQRGGRRAFF. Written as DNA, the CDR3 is TGTGCCAGCAGCCAACGGGGGGGGCGGAGAGCTTTCTTT.

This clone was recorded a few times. The CDR3 DNA is TGTGCCAGCGCTCCAGAGCGGGTTGGCGAGCAGTACTTC. As protein: CASAPERVGEQYF. This chain connects TRBV5-5 to TRBJ2-7; D might be TRBD2 (6 bases). The CDR3 extends over 13 amino acids. The germline V gene has CDR1 SGHKS and CDR2 YYEKEE (reference sequence). With 7 bases removed from V and 6 bases from J, the gap between germline ends came to 17 bases.

The CDR3 spells CASSLRGHQYF. The CDR3 DNA follows: TGTGCCAGCAGCTTGAGGGGACATCAGTACTTC. This sequence joins TRBV5-8 and TRBJ2-4; perhaps TRBD1 as D (6 bases). The length of the CDR3 is 11 residues. Germline CDR1 SGHTS, CDR2 YDEGEE. V lost 1 base and J 12 bases, leaving 8 bases between the germline ends.

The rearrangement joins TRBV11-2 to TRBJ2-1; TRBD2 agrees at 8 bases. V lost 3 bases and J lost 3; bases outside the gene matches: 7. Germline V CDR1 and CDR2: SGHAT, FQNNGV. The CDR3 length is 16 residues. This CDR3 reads CASSLYGRGGYNEQFF. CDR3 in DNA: TGTGCCAGCAGCTTGTACGGTCGGGGGGGCTACAATGAGCAGTTCTTC.

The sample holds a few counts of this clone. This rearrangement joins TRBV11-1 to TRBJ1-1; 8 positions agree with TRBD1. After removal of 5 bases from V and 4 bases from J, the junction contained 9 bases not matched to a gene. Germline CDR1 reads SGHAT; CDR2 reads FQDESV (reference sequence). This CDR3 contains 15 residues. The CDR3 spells CASSRGGTGLTEAFF. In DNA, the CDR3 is TGTGCCAGCAGCAGAGGGGGGACAGGCCTCACTGAAGCTTTCTTT.

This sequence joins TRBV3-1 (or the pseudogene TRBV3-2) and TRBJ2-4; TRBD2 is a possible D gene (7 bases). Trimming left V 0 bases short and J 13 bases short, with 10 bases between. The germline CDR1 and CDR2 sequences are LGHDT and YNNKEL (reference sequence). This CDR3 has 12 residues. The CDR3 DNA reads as TGTGCCAGCAGCCAAGAGGGGGGGGCGCAGTACTTC. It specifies CASSQEGGAQYF.

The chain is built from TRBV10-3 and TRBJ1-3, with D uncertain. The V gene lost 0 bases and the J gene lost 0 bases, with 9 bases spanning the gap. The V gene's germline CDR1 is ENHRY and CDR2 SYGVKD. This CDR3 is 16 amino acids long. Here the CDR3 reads CAISESSGNSGNTIYF. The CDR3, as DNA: TGTGCCATCAGTGAGTCCTCAGGAAACTCTGGAAACACCATATATTTT.

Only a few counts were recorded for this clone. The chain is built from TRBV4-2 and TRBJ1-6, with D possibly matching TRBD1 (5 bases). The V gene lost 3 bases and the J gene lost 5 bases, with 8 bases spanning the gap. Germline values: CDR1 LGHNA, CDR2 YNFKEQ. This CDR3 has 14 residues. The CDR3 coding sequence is TGTGCCAGCAGCCATGGAGGGGATAATTCACCCCTCCACTTT. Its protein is CASSHGGDNSPLHF.

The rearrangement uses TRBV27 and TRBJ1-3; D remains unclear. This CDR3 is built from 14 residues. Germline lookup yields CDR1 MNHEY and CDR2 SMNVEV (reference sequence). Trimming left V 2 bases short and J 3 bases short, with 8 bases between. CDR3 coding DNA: TGTGCCAGCAGTTTAGAGCCTCATGGAAACACCATATATTTT. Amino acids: CASSLEPHGNTIYF.

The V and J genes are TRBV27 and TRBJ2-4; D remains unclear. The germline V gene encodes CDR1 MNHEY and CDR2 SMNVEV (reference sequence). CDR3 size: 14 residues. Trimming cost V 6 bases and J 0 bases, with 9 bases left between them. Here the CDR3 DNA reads TGTGCCAGCAGCTCGACTGCAGCCAAAAACATTCAGTACTTC. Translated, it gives CASSSTAAKNIQYF.